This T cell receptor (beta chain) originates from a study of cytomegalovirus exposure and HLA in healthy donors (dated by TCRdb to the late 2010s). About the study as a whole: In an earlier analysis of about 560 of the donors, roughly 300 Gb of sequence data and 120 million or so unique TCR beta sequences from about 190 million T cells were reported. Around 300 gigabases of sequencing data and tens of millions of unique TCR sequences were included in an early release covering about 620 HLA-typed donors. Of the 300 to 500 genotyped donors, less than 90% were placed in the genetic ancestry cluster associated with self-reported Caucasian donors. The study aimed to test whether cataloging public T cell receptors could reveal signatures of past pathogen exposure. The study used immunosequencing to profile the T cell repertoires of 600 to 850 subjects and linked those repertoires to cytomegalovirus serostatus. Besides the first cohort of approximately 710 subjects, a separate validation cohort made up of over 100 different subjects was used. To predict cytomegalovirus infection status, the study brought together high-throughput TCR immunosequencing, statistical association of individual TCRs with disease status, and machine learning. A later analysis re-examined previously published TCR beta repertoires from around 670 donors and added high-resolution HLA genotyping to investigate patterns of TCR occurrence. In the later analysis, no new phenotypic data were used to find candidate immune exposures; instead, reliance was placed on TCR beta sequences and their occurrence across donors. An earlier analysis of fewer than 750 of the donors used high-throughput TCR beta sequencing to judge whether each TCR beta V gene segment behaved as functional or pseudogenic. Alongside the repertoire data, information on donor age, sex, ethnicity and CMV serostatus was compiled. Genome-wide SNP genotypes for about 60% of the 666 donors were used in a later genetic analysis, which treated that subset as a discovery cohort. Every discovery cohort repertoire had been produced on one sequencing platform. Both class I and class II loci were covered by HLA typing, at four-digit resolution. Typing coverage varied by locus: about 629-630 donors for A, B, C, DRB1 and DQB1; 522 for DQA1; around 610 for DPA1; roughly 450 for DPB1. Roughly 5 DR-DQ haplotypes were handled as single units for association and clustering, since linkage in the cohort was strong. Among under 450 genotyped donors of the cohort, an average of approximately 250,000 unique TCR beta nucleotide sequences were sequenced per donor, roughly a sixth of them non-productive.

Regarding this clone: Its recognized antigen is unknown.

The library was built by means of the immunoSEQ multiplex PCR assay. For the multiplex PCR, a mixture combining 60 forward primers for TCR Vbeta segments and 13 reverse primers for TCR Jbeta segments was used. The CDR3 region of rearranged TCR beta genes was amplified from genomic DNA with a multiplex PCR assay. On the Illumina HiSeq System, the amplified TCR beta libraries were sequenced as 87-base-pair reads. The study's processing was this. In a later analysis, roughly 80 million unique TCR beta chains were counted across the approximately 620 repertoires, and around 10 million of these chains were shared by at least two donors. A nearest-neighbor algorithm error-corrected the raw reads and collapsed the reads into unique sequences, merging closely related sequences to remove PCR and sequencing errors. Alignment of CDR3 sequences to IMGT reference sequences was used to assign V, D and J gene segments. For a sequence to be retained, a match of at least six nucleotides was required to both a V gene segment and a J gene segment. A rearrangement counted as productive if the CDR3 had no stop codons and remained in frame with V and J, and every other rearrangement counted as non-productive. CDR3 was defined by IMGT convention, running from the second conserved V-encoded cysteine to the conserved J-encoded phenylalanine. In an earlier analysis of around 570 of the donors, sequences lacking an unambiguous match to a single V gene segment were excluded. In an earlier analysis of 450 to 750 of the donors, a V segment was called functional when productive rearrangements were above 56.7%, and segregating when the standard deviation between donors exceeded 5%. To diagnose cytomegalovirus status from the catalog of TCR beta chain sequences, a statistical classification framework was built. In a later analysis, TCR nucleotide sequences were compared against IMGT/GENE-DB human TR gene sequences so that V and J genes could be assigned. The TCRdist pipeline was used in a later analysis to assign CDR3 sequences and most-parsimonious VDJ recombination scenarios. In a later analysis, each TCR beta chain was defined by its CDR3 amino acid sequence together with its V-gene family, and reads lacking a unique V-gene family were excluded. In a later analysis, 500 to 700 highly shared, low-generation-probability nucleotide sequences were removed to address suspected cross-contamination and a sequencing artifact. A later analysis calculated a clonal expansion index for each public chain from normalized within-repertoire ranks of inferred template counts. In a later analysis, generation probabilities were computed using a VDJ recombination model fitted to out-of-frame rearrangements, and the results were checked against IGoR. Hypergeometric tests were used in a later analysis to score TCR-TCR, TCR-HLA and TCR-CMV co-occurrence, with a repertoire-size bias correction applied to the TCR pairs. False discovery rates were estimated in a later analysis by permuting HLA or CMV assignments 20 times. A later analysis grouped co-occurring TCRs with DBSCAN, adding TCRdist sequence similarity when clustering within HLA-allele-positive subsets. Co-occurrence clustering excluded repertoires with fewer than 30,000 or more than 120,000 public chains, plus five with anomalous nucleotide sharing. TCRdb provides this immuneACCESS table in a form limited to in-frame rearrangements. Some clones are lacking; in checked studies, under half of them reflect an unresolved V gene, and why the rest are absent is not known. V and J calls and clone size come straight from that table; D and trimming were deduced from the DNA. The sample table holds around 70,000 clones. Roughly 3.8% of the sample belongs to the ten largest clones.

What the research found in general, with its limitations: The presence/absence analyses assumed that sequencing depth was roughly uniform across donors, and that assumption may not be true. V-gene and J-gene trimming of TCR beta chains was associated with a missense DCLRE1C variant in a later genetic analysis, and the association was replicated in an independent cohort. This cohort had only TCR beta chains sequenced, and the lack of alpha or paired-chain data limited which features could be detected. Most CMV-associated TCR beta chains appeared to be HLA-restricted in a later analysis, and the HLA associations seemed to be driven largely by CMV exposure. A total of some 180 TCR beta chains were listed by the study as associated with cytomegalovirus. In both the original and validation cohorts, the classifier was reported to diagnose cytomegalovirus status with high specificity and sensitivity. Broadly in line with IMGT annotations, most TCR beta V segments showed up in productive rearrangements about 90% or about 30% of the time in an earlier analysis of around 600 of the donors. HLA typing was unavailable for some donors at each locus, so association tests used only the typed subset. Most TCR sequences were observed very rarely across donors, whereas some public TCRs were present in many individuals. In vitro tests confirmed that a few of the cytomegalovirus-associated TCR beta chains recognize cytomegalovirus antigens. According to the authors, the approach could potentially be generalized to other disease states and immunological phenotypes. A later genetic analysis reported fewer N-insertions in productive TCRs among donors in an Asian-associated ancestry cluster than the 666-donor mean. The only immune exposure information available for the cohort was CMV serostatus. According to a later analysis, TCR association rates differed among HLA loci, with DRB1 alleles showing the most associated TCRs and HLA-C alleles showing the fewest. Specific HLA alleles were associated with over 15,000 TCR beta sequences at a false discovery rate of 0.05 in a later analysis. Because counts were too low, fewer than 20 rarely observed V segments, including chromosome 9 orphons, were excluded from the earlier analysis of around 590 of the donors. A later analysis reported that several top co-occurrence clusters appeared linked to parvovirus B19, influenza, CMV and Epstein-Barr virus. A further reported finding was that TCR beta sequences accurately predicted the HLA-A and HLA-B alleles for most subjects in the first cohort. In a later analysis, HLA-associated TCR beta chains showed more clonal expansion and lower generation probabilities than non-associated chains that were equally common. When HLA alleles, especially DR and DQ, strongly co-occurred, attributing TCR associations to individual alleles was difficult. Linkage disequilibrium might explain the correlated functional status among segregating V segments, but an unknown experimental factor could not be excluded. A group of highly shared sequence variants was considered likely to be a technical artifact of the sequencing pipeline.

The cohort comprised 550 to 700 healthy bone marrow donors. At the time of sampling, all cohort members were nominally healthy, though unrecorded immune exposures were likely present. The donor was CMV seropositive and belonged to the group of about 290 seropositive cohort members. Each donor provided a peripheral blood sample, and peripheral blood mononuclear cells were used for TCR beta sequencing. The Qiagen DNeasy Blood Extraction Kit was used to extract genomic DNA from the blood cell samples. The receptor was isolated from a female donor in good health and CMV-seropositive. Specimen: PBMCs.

The CDR3 loop reads CSVEFRASNYGYTF. The nucleotide sequence reads as follows: TGCAGCGTTGAATTCAGGGCGTCGAACTATGGCTACACCTTC. Rearrangement joined TRBV29-1 to TRBJ1-2; a tentative D call is TRBD1 (5 bases match). The V and J ends are trimmed by 2 bases and 2 bases, leaving 12 bases between them. From its cysteine to its phenylalanine, the CDR3 spans 14 amino acids. Only CDR3 DNA is held: 42 bases, read in frame from base 1. The germline V gene sets CDR1 to SQVTM and CDR2 to ANQGSEA.